The entry below gives a single TCR beta chain sequence along with its context. Sequence at one end of the junction differs from germline and may be a read error. Conversion of TCR transcripts into cDNA relied on 5'RACE template switching, which added a universal primer site and UMIs. TCRdb reprocessed the 5' RACE reads with MiXCR, giving one entry per CDR3 protein. The table lists 250,000 to 400,000 distinct CDR3 sequences, over 4% of them singletons, with approximately 23% in the top ten. These data originate in a study of T cells after yellow fever vaccination. This CDR3 is built from 16 residues. Looked up from germline, CDR1 is SEHNR and CDR2 is FQNEAQ (reference sequence).

Material: PBMCs, obtained 5 days after the yellow fever booster vaccination. The rearrangement links TRBV7-9 to TRBJ2-5; TRBD2 aligns across 11 bases. The sequence came from a man younger than 35 who received the YFV17D yellow fever vaccine. CDR3 sequence: CASILSLAGGQETQYF. The CDR3 DNA reads as TGTGCCAGCATCTTATCCCTAGCGGGGGGACAAGAGACCCAGTACTTC.